This T cell receptor (beta chain) was sequenced in a study of cytomegalovirus exposure and HLA in healthy donors. Findings of the study overall: Upon later analysis, TCR association rates were observed to vary by HLA locus, being highest for DRB1 and lowest for HLA-C. Roughly even sequencing depth across donors was the assumption behind the presence/absence analyses. CMV serostatus alone was available as immune exposure information. Among TCR beta chains, those listed as cytomegalovirus-associated numbered over 150.

The CDR3 spans 15 residues. The germline V gene encodes CDR1 MGHRA and CDR2 YSYEKL. V lost 3 bases to trimming and J lost 4 bases; unmatched junction nucleotides: 9. Primers included in the PCR were 60 Vbeta and 13 Jbeta primers. Generated by immunoSEQ multiplex PCR, the TCRdb table keeps only in-frame clones and is missing some. The sample lists around 150,000 clones; 73% were seen once. This clone occurred once. Antigen unknown. The sequence derives from a human donor in good health. The J gene is TRBJ2-7, the V gene TRBV4-1; 7 bases fit TRBD1. Material for sequencing was PBMCs. The CDR3 protein is CASSQAPGQTYEQYF. Written as DNA, the CDR3 is TGCGCCAGCAGCCAGGCCCCGGGACAGACTTACGAGCAGTACTTC.